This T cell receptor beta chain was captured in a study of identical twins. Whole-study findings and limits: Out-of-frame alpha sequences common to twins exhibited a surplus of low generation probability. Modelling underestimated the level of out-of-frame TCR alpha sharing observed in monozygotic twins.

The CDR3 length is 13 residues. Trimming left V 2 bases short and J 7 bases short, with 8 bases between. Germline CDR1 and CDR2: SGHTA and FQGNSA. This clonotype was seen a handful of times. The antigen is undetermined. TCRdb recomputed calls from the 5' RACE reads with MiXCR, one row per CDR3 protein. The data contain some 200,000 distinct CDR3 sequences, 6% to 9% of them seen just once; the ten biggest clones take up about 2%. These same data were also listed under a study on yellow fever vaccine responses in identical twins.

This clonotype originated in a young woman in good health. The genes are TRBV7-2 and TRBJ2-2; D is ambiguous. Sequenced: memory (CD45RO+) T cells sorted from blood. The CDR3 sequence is CASSLYGVGELFF. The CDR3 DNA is TGTGCCAGCAGCTTATACGGAGTCGGGGAGCTGTTTTTT.